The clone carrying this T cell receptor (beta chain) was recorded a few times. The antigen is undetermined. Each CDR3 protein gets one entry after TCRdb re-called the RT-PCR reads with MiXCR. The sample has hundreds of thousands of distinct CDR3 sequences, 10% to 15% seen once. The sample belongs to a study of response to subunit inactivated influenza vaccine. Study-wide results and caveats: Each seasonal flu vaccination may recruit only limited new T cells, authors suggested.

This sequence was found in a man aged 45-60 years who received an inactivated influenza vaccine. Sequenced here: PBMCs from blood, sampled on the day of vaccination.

Here the CDR3 DNA reads TGTGCCAGCAATACAGGGGGCGCGAATGGCTACACCTTC. Amino acids: CASNTGGANGYTF. The chain uses TRBV7-2 and TRBJ1-2, with 9 nucleotides matching TRBD1. V dropped 7 bases and J dropped 6; count of bases not matched to a gene: 6. This CDR3 contains 13 residues. Germline CDR1 is SGHTA and CDR2 is FQGNSA.